This T cell receptor beta chain was retrieved from a study of blood T cell repertoires in COVID-19. Study background: The United States, Italy and Spain were the sources of the acute and convalescent COVID-19 samples. Sources were T cells, B-cell-depleted T cells, or PBMCs; the material itself was cDNA or gDNA.

Germline loops: CDR1 LNHDA, CDR2 SQIVND (reference sequence). The CDR3 has 14 amino acids. Trimming stripped 9 bases from V and 5 bases from J, with 19 bases between. Original processing methods: Amplified reference gene primers provided the basis for estimating nucleated cell counts. Generated by immunoSEQ multiplex PCR, the TCRdb table keeps only in-frame clones and is missing some. That table gives V, J and clone size, and the DNA gave D and trimming. The sample yields about 53,000 clones, 85% to 90% seen once. The rearrangement joins TRBV19 to TRBJ2-5, with TRBD2 as a possible D gene (5 bases). Material for sequencing was peripheral blood. The receptor was derived from a man between 50 and 59 years old with acute or convalescent COVID-19. The CDR3 region has the DNA TGTGCCAGACTCCACCGCCAACAGCGGGAGACCCAGTACTTC. Its protein is CARLHRQQRETQYF.